Reported below is one T cell receptor (beta chain). These data originate in a study of cytomegalovirus exposure and HLA in healthy donors. Overall study: Prior work identified around 110 million unique TCR beta sequences in about 179 million T cells.

The PCR made use of 60 Vbeta and 13 Jbeta primers. The method was immunoSEQ multiplex PCR; TCRdb's version includes in-frame clones alone and lacks a portion of them. This table holds roughly 74,000 clones. Specimen: PBMCs. The clonotype was recovered from a female donor in good health and CMV-seropositive.

The CDR3 DNA reads TGTGCCAGCAAGGGACAGGGGGTCAACGAGCAGTACTTC. Protein: CASKGQGVNEQYF. The V call is TRBV2, the J call TRBJ2-7, with 11 bases matching TRBD1. Germline CDR1 is SNHLY and CDR2 is FYNNEI. The CDR3 runs 13 residues. Trimming at V came to 7 bases and at J to 5 bases, leaving 4 bases not matched to a gene.